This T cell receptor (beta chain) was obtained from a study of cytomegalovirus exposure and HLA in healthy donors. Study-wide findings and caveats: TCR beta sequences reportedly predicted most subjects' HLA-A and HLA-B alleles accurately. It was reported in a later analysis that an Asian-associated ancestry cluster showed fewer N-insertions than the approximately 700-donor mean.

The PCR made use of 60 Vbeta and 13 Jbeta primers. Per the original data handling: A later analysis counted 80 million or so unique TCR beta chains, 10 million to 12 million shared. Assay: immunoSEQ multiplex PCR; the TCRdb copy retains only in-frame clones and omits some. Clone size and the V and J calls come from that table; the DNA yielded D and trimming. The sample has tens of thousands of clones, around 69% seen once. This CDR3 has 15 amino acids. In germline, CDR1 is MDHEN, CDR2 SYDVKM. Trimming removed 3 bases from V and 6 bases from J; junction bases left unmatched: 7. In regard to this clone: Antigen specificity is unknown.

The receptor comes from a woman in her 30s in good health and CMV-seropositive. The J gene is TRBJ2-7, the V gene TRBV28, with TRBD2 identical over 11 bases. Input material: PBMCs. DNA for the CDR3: TGTGCCAGCAGTTTCGATCTAGCGGGAGGAGGCGAGCAGTACTTC. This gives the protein CASSFDLAGGGEQYF.